A selection of T cell receptor beta chains follows, all from one sample in a study of radiation and T cells in renal cell carcinoma. Method: immunoSEQ multiplex PCR; TCRdb's copy keeps in-frame clones and lacks some. The sample lists 18,000 or so clones, about 61% occurring once. Specimen: tumor tissue, collected from a patient whose treatment was nephrectomy without radiotherapy. The source is a man aged 50-59 years with renal cell carcinoma. CDR3s include the opening cysteine and the closing phenylalanine or tryptophan. The order of the fields is D gene, J gene, clone size, V gene, CDR3 DNA, CDR3 protein. A D gene is named only where the DNA matches it firmly. Clone sizes are given selectively: once, few, many, or a class where the clone is expanded.

>NA|TRBJ1-4|NA|TRBV29-1
TGCAGCGTGGCAACAGGGAGAGGCGAAAAACTGTTTTTT
CSVATGRGEKLFF
>NA|TRBJ2-7|NA|TRBV7-9
TGTGCCAGCAGCTTAGGTGTGGGGGGCGAGCAGTACTTC
CASSLGVGGEQYF
>NA|TRBJ2-7|NA|TRBV6-5
TGTGCCAGCAGTGTTCGATCAGGGAGTCAGTACTTC
CASSVRSGSQYF
>NA|TRBJ2-7|few|TRBV10-3
TGTGCCATCGGGCACAACGAGCAGTACTTC
CAIGHNEQYF
>NA|TRBJ1-5|many|TRBV5-4
TGTGCCAGCAGCTTGCGCAGGGCGGTGGGTCAGCCCCAGCATTTT
CASSLRRAVGQPQHF
>NA|TRBJ1-1|NA|TRBV6-5
TGTGCCAGCAGTTACTCGATCGTAGGTGAAGCTTTCTTT
CASSYSIVGEAFF
>NA|TRBJ1-2|NA|TRBV6-1
TGTGCCAGCAGTGACGTGCAACAGAACTATGGCTACACCTTC
CASSDVQQNYGYTF
>NA|TRBJ2-1|NA|TRBV7-9
TGTGCCAGCAGCTTAGGCCTCGCAAACAATGAGCAGTTCTTC
CASSLGLANNEQFF
>NA|TRBJ1-2|many|TRBV5-4
TGTGCCAGCAGCTCGTTTCAGGGTACCTATGGCTACACCTTC
CASSSFQGTYGYTF
>TRBD2|TRBJ2-3|few|TRBV6-4
TGTGCCAGCAGTGAGTCAAGCGGGGGGGCAGATACGCAGTATTTT
CASSESSGGADTQYF
>TRBD2|TRBJ2-3|NA|TRBV20-1
TGCAGTGCTAGCGGGAGGGATACGCAGTATTTT
CSASGRDTQYF
>TRBD1|TRBJ1-5|NA|TRBV27
TGTGCCAGCAGTCGCCAGGGGGCGACGAATCAGCCCCAGCATTTT
CASSRQGATNQPQHF
>TRBD1|TRBJ1-5|NA|TRBV6-1
TGTGCCAGCAGTCGGACAGGGAATAGCAATCAGCCCCAGCATTTT
CASSRTGNSNQPQHF
>NA|TRBJ2-6|NA|TRBV30
TGTGCCTGCCACCGGGGGAACGGAGAGGCCAACGTCCTGACTTTC
CACHRGNGEANVLTF
>NA|TRBJ1-2|NA|TRBV6-5
TGTGCCAGCAGTTTCACAGGAGGTTGGGGCTACACCTTC
CASSFTGGWGYTF
>NA|TRBJ2-1|NA|TRBV4-3
TGCGCCAGCAGCCAAGATGGCGCGTCTGAAATCTACAATGAGCAGTTCTTC
CASSQDGASEIYNEQFF
>TRBD1|TRBJ2-2|NA|TRBV19
TGTGCCAGTAGTACCCTCAGGGGGCGGACCGGGGAGCTGTTTTTT
CASSTLRGRTGELFF
>NA|TRBJ1-3|NA|TRBV6-6
TGTGCCAGCAGTTACTCTGGAAACACCATATATTTT
CASSYSGNTIYF
>NA|TRBJ1-1|few|TRBV9
TGTGCCAGCAGCGCTGCCTCCAGGGGCACTGAAGCTTTCTTT
CASSAASRGTEAFF
>NA|TRBJ2-7|NA|TRBV6-5
TGTGCCAGCAGATCGTGGGACGGCTCCTACGAGCAGTACTTC
CASRSWDGSYEQYF
>TRBD1|TRBJ1-2|NA|TRBV7-3
TGTGCCAGCAGCTGGACCGGGACAGGGGATGGCTACACCTTC
CASSWTGTGDGYTF
>NA|TRBJ1-2|NA|TRBV5-6
TGTGCCAGCACCCTACAGAATAACTATGGCTACACCTTC
CASTLQNNYGYTF
>NA|TRBJ1-4|NA|TRBV9
TGTGCCAGCAGCCCCTCCGGGTCAACTAATGAAAAACTGTTTTTT
CASSPSGSTNEKLFF
>TRBD1|TRBJ2-7|few|TRBV2
TGTGCCAGCAGTAAGGGACAGGGAAAGGGCGAGCAGTACTTC
CASSKGQGKGEQYF
>NA|TRBJ1-2|NA|TRBV11-2
TGTGCCAGCAGAGGGACTACTACTAACTATGGCTACACCTTC
CASRGTTTNYGYTF
>NA|TRBJ2-7|few|TRBV2
TGTGCCAGCAGTGGACTTGTCCCCTACGAGCAGTACTTC
CASSGLVPYEQYF
>NA|TRBJ1-2|NA|TRBV6-6
TGTGCCAGCAGTGATGGGGGTATCAACTATGGCTACACCTTC
CASSDGGINYGYTF
>NA|TRBJ2-5|NA|TRBV7-9
TGTGCCAGCAGCTTACTTCCGCTAGAGACCCAGTACTTC
CASSLLPLETQYF
>TRBD1|TRBJ2-7|NA|TRBV27
TGTGCCAGCAGAGCAGCAACAGGGGTGGGCGAGCAGTACTTC
CASRAATGVGEQYF
>TRBD1|TRBJ2-3|few|TRBV5-5
TGTGCCAGCAGCTCCGGGACAGCCTTGTACACAGATACGCAGTATTTT
CASSSGTALYTDTQYF
>TRBD2|TRBJ2-7|NA|TRBV5-1
TGCGCCAGCAGACGCGGGGGGGCCTACGAGCAGTACTTC
CASRRGGAYEQYF
>TRBD2|TRBJ2-5|few|TRBV7-9
TGTGCCAGCAGCCCCTCTAGCGGGGGGAGGACCCAGTACTTC
CASSPSSGGRTQYF
>NA|TRBJ1-1|NA|TRBV6-1
TGTGCCAGCAGGAGGAGTGAGAACACTGAAGCTTTCTTT
CASRRSENTEAFF
>TRBD1|TRBJ1-5|many|TRBV18
TGTGCCAGCTCACCCGATGACAGGGATCAGCCCCAGCATTTT
CASSPDDRDQPQHF
>NA|TRBJ2-2|NA|TRBV5-8
TGTGCCAGCAGCCGGTCGGTTAACACCGGGGAGCTGTTTTTT
CASSRSVNTGELFF
>NA|TRBJ1-4|NA|TRBV7-8
TGTGCCAGCAGCTTAGATCGTAATGAAAAACTGTTTTTT
CASSLDRNEKLFF